These 27 T cell receptor beta chains were sequenced from one sample in a study of regulatory T cells in long-lasting Graves disease (dated by TCRdb to the early 2020s). Taken with the paper, the label for time point translates to: newly diagnosed GD, antithyroid drugs for less than 3 months. For both TCR sequencing and RNA sequencing, RNA was extracted from PBMCs in TRIzol. Library preparation employed multiplex PCR. Sequencing took place on an Illumina HiSeq 4000. To build TCR beta libraries, CDR3 regions were amplified by Arm-PCR using iRepertoire HTBI primers. TCRdb trimmed public reads at Q25 via fastp, called clones via MiXCR and kept in-frame beta chains. Entries are consolidated by CDR3 protein sequence, retaining the most common genes and DNA. This sample gives more than 450,000 distinct CDR3 sequences in total; 9.5% to 15% of them show up just once. The ten top clones hold over 7% of the sample.

These same records also appear under a second study, on T cells in Graves' hyperthyroidism and ophthalmopathy.

The material was peripheral blood mononuclear cells (PBMCs), obtained at new diagnosis, from a patient treated with antithyroid drugs. These receptors were obtained from a woman aged 25 to 39 with Graves disease. Donor details come from another sample of the same person, matched by shared clones.

There are many counts of this clonotype. The chain couples TRBV30 to TRBJ1-4; D is uncertain. The CDR3 consists of 17 residues. From germline, CDR1 is GTSNPN and CDR2 SVGIG (reference sequence). V was trimmed by 8 bases and J by 0 bases, leaving 22 bases between them. The CDR3, as DNA: TGTGCCAGTATCCCTGGCCAGCCGCCCCCAACTAATGAAAAACTGTTTTTT. As protein: CASIPGQPPPTNEKLFF.

This clonotype was recorded many times. J is TRBJ2-5 and V is TRBV18; D gene uncertain. V lost 3 bases, J lost 2 bases, and 10 bases lay in between. CDR1 is KGHSH, CDR2 LQKENI, per germline. The CDR3 spans 14 residues. The CDR3 loop reads CASSPASEQETQYF. DNA for the CDR3: TGTGCCAGCTCACCGGCTTCTGAACAAGAGACCCAGTACTTC.

At least ten counts were recorded for this clonotype. V gene TRBV15 combines with J gene TRBJ2-5; a possible D gene is TRBD2 (7 bases). V was pared by 3 bases and J by 0 bases, with 11 bases between. Germline loops: CDR1 LNHNV, CDR2 YYDKDF (reference sequence). The CDR3 is 15 residues long. This chain's CDR3 is CATSRGGGHQETQYF. CDR3 nucleotides: TGTGCCACCAGCAGGGGAGGGGGACACCAAGAGACCCAGTACTTC.

A remark on this clonotype: A single base is all that separates this from a far larger clone, so a read error is likely. V gene TRBV12-3 or TRBV12-4 combines with J gene TRBJ1-5, with 10 positions matching TRBD1. The CDR3 loop spans 18 amino acids. The DNA of the CDR3 is TGTGCCAGCAGTGTAGCGGGACAGGGGTCAGCGAGGCGACAGCCCCAGCATTTT. Protein sequence: CASSVAGQGSARRQPQHF.

This chain joins TRBV27 and TRBJ1-1, with 8 bases that match TRBD1. J was trimmed by 0 bases and V by 6 bases; bases with no gene match: 9. This CDR3 has 16 amino acids. Germline V gene lookup returns CDR1 MNHEY and CDR2 SMNVEV (reference sequence). This CDR3 is CASSLGQGGMNTEAFF. DNA for the CDR3: TGTGCCAGCAGCCTCGGACAGGGCGGCATGAACACTGAAGCTTTCTTT.

This clonotype has at least ten counts. This chain links TRBV19 with TRBJ1-1; D may be TRBD1 (6 bases). Looked up from germline, CDR1 is LNHDA and CDR2 is SQIVND (reference sequence). The V end was cut by 1 base, the J end by 0 bases, with 15 bases between. The CDR3 has 17 amino acids. The CDR3 is CASSIVHRGTLNTEAFF. The DNA for the CDR3 is TGTGCCAGTAGTATAGTTCATCGCGGGACATTGAACACTGAAGCTTTCTTT.

This clonotype was observed a handful of times. The chain combines TRBV6-5 with TRBJ2-7, with TRBD1 identical over 9 bases. Germline V gives CDR1 MNHEY, CDR2 SVGAGI. The CDR3 is made up of 15 amino acids. Trimming took 3 bases from V and 1 from J; bases not matched to a gene: 4. As DNA, the CDR3 is TGTGCCAGCAGTTATCCGGGACAGGGATCCTACGAGCAGTACTTC. Translation gives CASSYPGQGSYEQYF.

This clonotype was detected many times. The V gene is TRBV7-9, the J gene TRBJ1-1; tentatively, D is TRBD1 (5 bases). The V gene's germline CDR1 is SEHNR and CDR2 FQNEAQ (reference sequence). The CDR3 runs 14 residues. Trimming cost V 5 bases and J 2 bases, with 12 bases left between them. Written as DNA, the CDR3 is TGTGCCAGCAGCCAAAGAGGGGTTAACACTGAAGCTTTCTTT. This encodes CASSQRGVNTEAFF.

V gene TRBV4-3 combines with J gene TRBJ2-1; 9 bases match TRBD1. Trimming at V came to 0 bases and at J to 8 bases, leaving 11 bases not matched to a gene. The CDR3 length is 17 residues. Germline V lookup: CDR1 LGHNA, CDR2 YSLEER. The CDR3 sequence: CASSQEDAGRTGDEQFF. The CDR3 nucleotides read TGCGCCAGCAGCCAAGAAGATGCGGGGAGGACAGGGGATGAGCAGTTCTTC.

This clonotype was observed at least ten times. The rearrangement links TRBV11-2 to TRBJ1-4; no clear D gene. Per the germline V gene, CDR1 is SGHAT and CDR2 is FQNNGV. The V end was cut by 4 bases, the J end by 10 bases, with 13 bases between. CDR3 size: 13 residues. The CDR3: CASSSPSLGKLFF. The CDR3 DNA follows: TGTGCCAGCAGCTCGCCGAGTTTGGGAAAACTGTTTTTT.

This clonotype was seen many times. This sequence joins TRBV28 and TRBJ1-1, with D perhaps TRBD1 (6 bases). CDR1 is MDHEN and CDR2 is SYDVKM in the germline V gene. V lost 4 bases to trimming and J lost 1 base, with 22 bases between them. The length of the CDR3 is 18 residues. CDR3 loop: CASSSWQRTRGQNTEAFF. In DNA, the CDR3 is TGTGCCAGCAGTTCCTGGCAAAGGACCCGGGGACAGAACACTGAAGCTTTCTTT.

This clonotype was detected many times. This chain uses TRBV19 with TRBJ2-2, with a weak D call TRBD2 (6 bases). From germline, CDR1 is LNHDA and CDR2 SQIVND (reference sequence). CDR3 size: 15 residues. V was trimmed by 5 bases and J by 7 bases, leaving 17 bases between them. CDR3 sequence reads: CASSLPGLRVGELFF. The CDR3 DNA is TGTGCCAGTAGTTTACCGGGACTTCGAGTCGGGGAGCTGTTTTTT.

This clonotype was counted ten times or more. V is TRBV3-1 and J is TRBJ2-7, with 7 positions matching TRBD2. J lost 1 base, V lost 1 base, and 4 bases had no gene match. Germline V gene lookup returns CDR1 LGHDT and CDR2 YNNKEL (reference sequence). The CDR3 sequence is 15 residues long. The CDR3 region is CASSQGLADSYEQYF. The CDR3 nucleotides are TGTGCCAGCAGCCAAGGACTAGCAGATTCCTACGAGCAGTACTTC.

The chain has TRBV6-2 or TRBV6-3 and TRBJ1-4, with D maybe TRBD1 (5 bases). Germline V gene lookup returns CDR1 MNHEY and CDR2 SVGEGT. CDR3 length equals 16 residues. V gave up 0 bases and J gave up 6 bases, with 14 bases separating them. CDR3 in DNA: TGTGCCAGCAGTTACTCGAAGGGGAGATTCTATGAAAAACTGTTTTTT. It yields the protein CASSYSKGRFYEKLFF.

V and J are TRBV19 and TRBJ1-1; 7 positions agree with TRBD1. The CDR3 consists of 15 residues. The junction had 9 bases not matched to a gene; V was cut back by 6 bases and J by 2 bases. From germline, CDR1 is LNHDA and CDR2 SQIVND (reference sequence). The CDR3 region is CASRSPGQLNTEAFF. In nucleotides, the CDR3 is TGTGCCAGTAGGTCTCCGGGACAGTTAAACACTGAAGCTTTCTTT.

In this sample, this clonotype turned up many times. The rearrangement links TRBV6-5 to TRBJ2-7; 8 bases map to TRBD2. Germline trimming cut 0 bases from V and 7 bases from J; bases unmatched to any gene: 8. The CDR3 is made up of 15 amino acids. The germline gives CDR1 MNHEY, CDR2 SVGAGI. CDR3 protein: CASSYSIAGQLEQYF. As DNA, the CDR3 is TGTGCCAGCAGTTACTCGATAGCGGGGCAGTTAGAGCAGTACTTC.

This clonotype was recorded many times. The rearrangement uses TRBV29-1 and TRBJ2-2; perhaps D is TRBD1 or TRBD2 (5 bases each). Germline V gene lookup returns CDR1 SQVTM and CDR2 ANQGSEA. Deletions cut 0 bases from V and 0 bases from J, with 11 bases between. The CDR3 extends over 16 amino acids. Written as DNA, the CDR3 is TGCAGCGTTGAAGATCGGGGACGGGCGAACACCGGGGAGCTGTTTTTT. The encoded protein is CSVEDRGRANTGELFF.

As for this clonotype: An end of the junction does not agree with germline; a read error may underlie this. The rearrangement joins TRBV19 to TRBJ2-2; D call uncertain. Germline V lookup: CDR1 LNHDA, CDR2 SQIVND (reference sequence). The CDR3 contains 15 residues. In DNA form, the CDR3 reads TGTACCAGTAGTGTTGTGGGCCTGAACACCGGGGAGCTGTTTTTT. Its translation is CTSSVVGLNTGELFF.

The rearrangement links TRBV15 to TRBJ2-7; 12 bases line up with TRBD2. J gave up 7 bases and V 4 bases, and 5 bases lay outside the gene matches. This CDR3 has 14 amino acids. Germline lookup yields CDR1 LNHNV and CDR2 YYDKDF (reference sequence). The CDR3 coding sequence is TGTGCCACCAGCAAGCGACTAGCGGGAGTTGAGCAGTACTTC. The encoded protein is CATSKRLAGVEQYF.

This clonotype came up many times. V gene TRBV7-3 combines with J gene TRBJ2-1, with D possibly matching TRBD2 (6 bases). The germline V and J ends were trimmed by 0 bases and 11 bases, with 17 bases remaining between them. In germline, CDR1 is SGHTA, CDR2 FQGTGA. There are 15 residues in the CDR3. The CDR3 DNA is TGTGCCAGCAGCTTAACGGGGCGCGACGGGAGCAAGCAGTTCTTC. Amino acids: CASSLTGRDGSKQFF.

V is TRBV20-1 and J is TRBJ2-1; TRBD2 matches at 7 bases. CDR3 length: 16 amino acids. CDR1 and CDR2 from the germline V gene are DFQATT and SNEGSKA (reference sequence). V shed 1 base, J shed 3 bases, and the junction held 9 bases outside the gene matches. CDR3 protein: CSARVSGGTGYNEQFF. The CDR3 bases are TGCAGTGCTAGAGTCTCGGGAGGCACGGGCTACAATGAGCAGTTCTTC.

The chain joins TRBV30 to TRBJ1-1; 7 bases align to TRBD1. There are 14 residues in the CDR3. The V gene end was trimmed by 2 bases and the J gene end by 1 base; junction bases not matched to a gene: 4. Germline CDR1 reads GTSNPN; CDR2 reads SVGIG (reference sequence). The CDR3 here is CAWSFGTANTEAFF. CDR3 DNA sequence: TGTGCCTGGAGTTTTGGGACAGCGAACACTGAAGCTTTCTTT.

The chain recombines TRBV10-3 with TRBJ1-1; D is unclear. Germline V CDR1 and CDR2: ENHRY, SYGVKD. The CDR3 loop spans 16 amino acids. V gave up 2 bases and J gave up 1 base, with 14 bases separating them. CDR3 bases: TGTGCCATCAGTGAGCGGAAAAGTGGGAGGAACACTGAAGCTTTCTTT. This codes for CAISERKSGRNTEAFF.

This clonotype appeared many times. The chain uses TRBV4-1 and TRBJ1-3; tentative D call: TRBD1 (6 bases). The ends were cut back, 0 bases at V and 4 bases at J, with 16 bases in the middle. The CDR3 loop spans 17 amino acids. The germline CDR1 and CDR2 sequences are MGHRA and YSYEKL. CDR3 amino acids: CASSQDLSSGDGNTIYF. The CDR3 DNA follows: TGCGCCAGCAGCCAAGATTTATCGTCAGGGGACGGAAACACCATATATTTT.

This clonotype was seen more than once but under ten times. The rearrangement links TRBV4-1 to TRBJ2-1, with 12 positions matching TRBD2. This CDR3 has 17 residues. Germline CDR1 is MGHRA and CDR2 is YSYEKL. With 1 base clipped from V and 3 bases from J, the junction kept 4 bases outside the gene matches. Here the CDR3 DNA reads TGCGCCAGCAGCCAAGGTCCACTAGCGGGAGGCTACAATGAGCAGTTCTTC. Its translation: CASSQGPLAGGYNEQFF.

This clonotype was found many times. V is TRBV5-6 and J is TRBJ1-2; D ambiguous. Trimming shortened V by 0 bases and J by 3 bases, and 9 bases separated the two germline ends. Germline CDR1 SGHDT, CDR2 YYEEEE. The CDR3 covers 14 residues. The CDR3: CASSLEEFHYGYTF. CDR3 nucleotides: TGTGCCAGCAGCTTGGAGGAATTTCACTATGGCTACACCTTC.

This clonotype was detected ten times or more. This chain links TRBV12-3 or TRBV12-4 with TRBJ2-5; the D is unclear. Trimming cost V 2 bases and J 1 base, with 8 bases left between them. The CDR3 length is 14 residues. CDR3 coding DNA: TGTGCCAGCAGTTTACGTCTCCTCCAAGAGACCCAGTACTTC. Translation: CASSLRLLQETQYF.